Following are 10 T cell receptor beta chains from one sample sequenced in a study of T cells after yellow fever vaccination. One entry per CDR3 protein results from TCRdb running MiXCR on the 5' RACE reads. This table has 35,000 to 55,000 distinct CDR3 sequences, 6.8% appearing once. Sequencing used CD8+ T cells not binding an NS4B(214-222) dextramer, sorted from PBMCs, obtained 45 days after the yellow fever booster vaccination. The source is a man aged 25 to 40 who received the YFV17D yellow fever vaccine.

About this clonotype: A clone one base away is much larger, so this may be a read error. Written as DNA, the CDR3 is TGTGCCAGCAGTTGGGTGGCCGGGGATACGCAGTATTTT. It yields the protein CASSWVAGDTQYF. The chain joins TRBV12-3 or TRBV12-4 to TRBJ2-3; D gene ambiguous. V was shortened by 4 bases and J by 6 bases, with 11 bases between the two germline ends. The CDR3 length is 13 residues.

This clonotype was recorded many times. The chain combines TRBV19 with TRBJ2-1, with 10 bases aligning to TRBD2. Germline lookup yields CDR1 LNHDA and CDR2 SQIVND (reference sequence). The CDR3 is 16 residues long. V lost 9 bases and J lost 7; bases outside the gene matches: 15. CDR3 protein: CASEGYTSGKRNEQFF. Here the CDR3 DNA reads TGTGCCAGCGAGGGATACACTAGCGGGAAACGAAATGAGCAGTTCTTC. The variable domain in full, with the rest retrieved from reference TRBV19 and TRBJ2-1, is DGGITQSPKYLFRKEGQNVTLSCEQNLNHDAMYWYRQDPGQGLRLIYYSQIVNDFQKGDIAEGYSVSREKKESFPLTVTSAQKNPTAFYLCASEGYTSGKRNEQFFGPGTRLTVL.

The table lists this clonotype with many counts. CDR3 amino acids: CASSSAGSYNEQFF. The CDR3 DNA follows: TGTGCCAGCTCCTCTGCGGGTTCCTACAATGAGCAGTTCTTC. The V and J genes are TRBV7-2 and TRBJ2-1; D perhaps matches TRBD2 (5 bases). The V and J ends lost 8 bases and 1 base respectively, with 12 bases between them. Germline CDR1 reads SGHTA; CDR2 reads FQGNSA. The CDR3 has 14 residues.

This clonotype was counted at least ten times. The chain joins TRBV27 to TRBJ2-7; D is possibly TRBD1 or TRBD2 (5 bases each). Germline V lookup: CDR1 MNHEY, CDR2 SMNVEV (reference sequence). Trimming pared 0 bases from V and 2 bases from J, leaving 8 bases between. The CDR3 runs 14 residues. In DNA, the CDR3 is TGTGCCAGCAGTTTATCGATGGGGGCCTACGAGCAGTACTTC. It encodes CASSLSMGAYEQYF.

There are many counts of this clonotype. The gene calls are TRBV4-3 and TRBJ2-3; D not certain. The CDR3 contains 15 residues. Trimming removed 0 bases at V and 2 bases at J, with 9 bases between. The V gene's germline CDR1 is LGHNA and CDR2 YSLEER. The DNA for the CDR3 is TGCGCCAGCAGCCAAGATAGTCTTACCACAGATACGCAGTATTTT. It encodes CASSQDSLTTDTQYF.

This clonotype occurred many times. The chain joins TRBV6-5 to TRBJ2-5; TRBD2 matches at 8 bases. Germline V gene lookup returns CDR1 MNHEY and CDR2 SVGAGI. The CDR3 length is 12 residues. Trimming took 8 bases from V and 5 from J; bases not matched to a gene: 4. CDR3 residues: CASCPGGETQYF. DNA for the CDR3: TGTGCCAGCTGTCCGGGGGGGGAGACCCAGTACTTC.

This clonotype has a count of ten or more. The V gene is TRBV13, the J gene TRBJ2-3; D perhaps matches TRBD2 (5 bases). The CDR3 has 18 residues. Trimming took off 4 bases at V and 0 bases at J, with 20 bases between the two ends. Germline CDR1 reads PRHDT; CDR2 reads FYEKMQ (reference sequence). The DNA for the CDR3 is TGTGCCAGCAGCTCGGAAAGCGGACTGTCTCCTAGCACAGATACGCAGTATTTT. Translation gives CASSSESGLSPSTDTQYF.

This clonotype was detected many times. V is TRBV2 and J is TRBJ2-3; no firm D call. CDR1 and CDR2 from the germline V gene are SNHLY and FYNNEI. CDR3 length: 13 amino acids. V was trimmed by 2 bases and J by 6 bases, leaving 9 bases between them. This CDR3 reads CASSESPSDTQYF. The CDR3 DNA reads as TGTGCCAGCAGTGAATCCCCGAGTGATACGCAGTATTTT.

This clonotype has a count of ten or more. This chain connects TRBV9 to TRBJ2-1; 11 nucleotides line up with TRBD2. The CDR3 has 15 amino acids. CDR1 is SGDLS and CDR2 is YYNGEE in the germline V gene. V trimming: 2 bases; J trimming: 7 bases; junction bases outside the gene matches: 5. This CDR3 is CASSVSGRAINEQFF. The CDR3 coding sequence is TGTGCCAGCAGCGTTAGCGGGAGGGCCATTAATGAGCAGTTCTTC.

The V gene is TRBV4-3, the J gene TRBJ1-6; 10 bases are shared with TRBD1. The CDR3 is made up of 18 amino acids. The trim removed 0 bases at V and 10 bases at J, leaving 12 bases unmatched. Germline loops: CDR1 LGHNA, CDR2 YSLEER. The CDR3 region is CASSQDLADRGLGSPLHF. The CDR3 bases are TGCGCCAGCAGCCAAGATCTAGCGGACAGGGGGTTGGGGTCACCCCTCCACTTT.